This TCR beta chain was documented in a study of cytomegalovirus exposure and HLA in healthy donors. Study summary: An earlier analysis identified more than 90 million unique TCR beta sequences in 150 million to 200 million T cells.

Primers: 60 Vbeta forward and 13 Jbeta reverse. Clones were sequenced by immunoSEQ multiplex PCR, and TCRdb holds only the in-frame ones, with some missing. This sample yields roughly 110,000 clones, of which 60% to 75% are seen a single time; 7.8% belongs to the top ten. CDR3 size: 15 residues. From germline, CDR1 is MNHEY and CDR2 SMNVEV (reference sequence). The chain has TRBV27 and TRBJ2-5, with a tentative D call TRBD1 (5 bases). Gene TRBJ2-7 matches the end of the DNA better, so the J call may be wrong. The sequence was collected from a man under 40 in good health and CMV-seronegative. Sequencing was done on a sample of PBMCs. CDR3 nucleotide sequence: TGTGCCAGCAGTTTAACGCCAGGGCTTACCTACGAGCAGTACTTC. Translation gives CASSLTPGLTYEQYF.